The next 9 T cell receptor beta chains were all read from a single sample in a study of blood T cell repertoires in COVID-19. Here immunoSEQ multiplex PCR was the method, and the copy in TCRdb shows in-frame clones only, minus some. The sample includes over 25,000 clones, under 90% of them seen just once. Sample: peripheral blood. All receptors come from a woman older than 75 with acute or convalescent COVID-19.

A single count supports this clone. The rearrangement links TRBV5-4 to TRBJ2-2; perhaps TRBD1 as D (5 bases). Trimming took 4 bases from V and 0 from J, leaving 10 bases between them. Germline V CDR1 and CDR2: SGHNT, YYREEE (reference sequence). This CDR3 is built from 15 residues. CDR3 bases: TGTGCCAGCAGCCTCAAGACAGCGAACACCGGGGAGCTGTTTTTT. It encodes CASSLKTANTGELFF.

This rearrangement joins TRBV28 to TRBJ1-1; 9 bases fit TRBD1. This CDR3 is built from 15 residues. In germline, CDR1 is MDHEN, CDR2 SYDVKM. The V and J ends lost 3 bases and 5 bases, in that order; junction bases with no gene match: 7. CDR3 sequence reads: CASSFWRGQGTEAFF. The CDR3 DNA follows: TGTGCCAGCAGTTTCTGGAGGGGACAGGGAACTGAAGCTTTCTTT.

The V and J genes are TRBV5-1 and TRBJ2-7; 11 bases fit TRBD2. The V gene end was trimmed by 2 bases and the J gene end by 5 bases; junction bases not matched to a gene: 9. CDR1 is SGHRS, CDR2 YFSETQ, per germline. The length of the CDR3 is 16 residues. The CDR3 loop is CASSFSLAGEGHEQYF. In nucleotides, the CDR3 is TGCGCCAGCAGCTTTTCACTAGCGGGAGAGGGACACGAGCAGTACTTC.

This clone showed up just once. The chain's CDR3 is CASRGAGANEQFF. The CDR3 DNA follows: TGCGCCAGCAGGGGGGCGGGCGCGAATGAGCAGTTCTTC. V gene TRBV10-1 combines with J gene TRBJ2-1, with D perhaps TRBD1 (6 bases). The germline V gene encodes CDR1 WNHNN and CDR2 SYGVQD (reference sequence). This CDR3 has 13 residues. V was pared by 6 bases and J by 7 bases, with 13 bases between.

The rearrangement joins TRBV19 to TRBJ1-3, with 7 bases aligning to TRBD1. The CDR3 covers 19 residues. The V and J ends lost 5 bases and 3 bases, in that order; junction bases with no gene match: 19. Germline loops: CDR1 LNHDA, CDR2 SQIVND (reference sequence). The CDR3 protein is CASSRIFGTDVLFGNTIYF. The CDR3 DNA reads as TGTGCCAGTAGTCGTATTTTTGGGACAGACGTCCTCTTTGGAAACACCATATATTTT.

The chain recombines TRBV6-2 or TRBV6-3 with TRBJ2-5, with D tentatively TRBD2 (6 bases). The V gene's germline CDR1 is MNHEY and CDR2 SVGEGT. V was pared by 4 bases and J by 4 bases, with 10 bases between. The CDR3 has 13 amino acids. The CDR3 nucleotides are TGTGCCAGCAGTTTAAATAGCGGAGAGACCCAGTACTTC. Protein product: CASSLNSGETQYF.

The sample holds a few counts of this clone. This sequence joins TRBV4-2 and TRBJ2-2; tentative D call: TRBD2 (6 bases). The CDR3 spans 13 residues. Looked up from germline, CDR1 is LGHNA and CDR2 is YNFKEQ. V was shortened by 4 bases and J by 5 bases, with 8 bases between the two germline ends. The CDR3 protein is CASSLGGTGELFF. CDR3 DNA: TGTGCCAGCAGCCTTGGGGGGACCGGGGAGCTGTTTTTT.

The CDR3 here is CASSTPTGGGNQPQHF. The DNA of the CDR3 is TGTGCCAGTAGTACCCCGACAGGGGGCGGCAATCAGCCCCAGCATTTT. The rearrangement uses TRBV19 and TRBJ1-5; 10 bases are a match to TRBD1. Germline lookup yields CDR1 LNHDA and CDR2 SQIVND (reference sequence). V lost 4 bases, J lost 2 bases, and 5 bases stayed unmatched. The CDR3 runs 16 residues.

The V gene is TRBV9, the J gene TRBJ2-7; 10 nucleotides line up with TRBD1. V gave up 4 bases and J gave up 2 bases; unmatched junction bases: 6. CDR1 is SGDLS, CDR2 YYNGEE, per germline. This CDR3 spans 15 amino acids. CDR3: CASSPRQGAPYEQYF. The CDR3 DNA reads as TGTGCCAGCAGCCCCCGACAGGGGGCGCCCTACGAGCAGTACTTC.